Sequencing of this TCR beta chain was carried out in a study of cytomegalovirus exposure and HLA in healthy donors. The CDR3 sequence is 13 residues long. Germline V gene lookup returns CDR1 GTSNPN and CDR2 SVGIG (reference sequence). V lost 7 bases to trimming and J lost 7 bases; unmatched junction nucleotides: 6. Healthy people donating bone marrow made up the donors. This clone showed up just once. The PCR employed 60 Vbeta primers together with 13 Jbeta primers. Repertoires were generated with immunoSEQ multiplex PCR, while TCRdb's copy carries only in-frame clones and drops some. The table includes 130,000 or so clones, approximately 75% detected once.

Input material: PBMCs. This rearrangement joins TRBV30 to TRBJ2-1, with 11 nucleotides matching TRBD1. The sequence came from a male donor in good health and CMV-seronegative. The CDR3: CASRDRGYNEQFF. CDR3 nucleotide sequence: TGTGCCTCACGGGACAGGGGGTATAATGAGCAGTTCTTC.